A selection of T cell receptor beta chains follows, all from one sample in a study of a mutant IDH1 vaccine in newly diagnosed glioma. TCRdb keeps only in-frame clones here, not all; method: immunoSEQ multiplex PCR. The profile shows tens of thousands of clones, around 87% of them singletons. Their specific antigens are unknown. This specimen consisted of PBMCs, obtained from a glioma patient whose treatment included an IDH1 peptide vaccine. These receptors were collected from a man aged 40-50 years with glioma. CDR3s include the opening cysteine and the closing phenylalanine or tryptophan. A D gene is named only where the DNA matches it firmly. Clone size is stated in some rows and not others, as once, few, many or a class when expanded.

TRBJ1-1,NA,NA,TRBV11-1,14,CASSLVRRNTEAFF,TGTGCCAGCAGCTTAGTTCGTCGGAACACTGAAGCTTTCTTT
TRBJ1-2,NA,NA,TRBV2,13,CASRDNNNYGYTF,TGTGCCAGCAGGGACAATAATAACTATGGCTACACCTTC
TRBJ2-2,NA,TRBD2,TRBV7-3,16,CASSPGLAGGIGELFF,TGTGCCAGCAGCCCGGGACTAGCGGGAGGAATCGGGGAGCTGTTTTTT
TRBJ2-5,NA,NA,TRBV29-1,12,CSVDIGRETQYF,TGCAGCGTTGATATAGGGAGGGAGACCCAGTACTTC
TRBJ2-1,NA,TRBD2,TRBV5-4,14,CASSNVGTSNEQFF,TGTGCCAGCAGCAACGTGGGGACTAGCAATGAGCAGTTCTTC
TRBJ2-3,NA,TRBD2,TRBV4-1,15,CASSQDGSGTDTQYF,TGCGCCAGCAGCCAAGATGGTAGCGGGACAGATACGCAGTATTTT
TRBJ2-1,NA,NA,TRBV9,13,CASSGASFGEQFF,TGTGCCAGCAGCGGTGCCTCGTTTGGTGAGCAGTTCTTC
TRBJ2-7,NA,NA,TRBV18,13,CASSPSPLREQYF,TGTGCCAGCTCACCTTCTCCTCTTCGGGAGCAGTACTTC
TRBJ1-3,NA,NA,TRBV21-1,15,CASSKEPGSGNTIYF,TGTGCCAGCAGCAAAGAACCAGGGTCTGGAAACACCATATATTTT
TRBJ1-4,NA,NA,TRBV5-8,15,CASSFDIGVGEKLFF,TGTGCCAGCAGCTTTGATATCGGAGTAGGCGAAAAACTGTTTTTT
TRBJ1-6,NA,NA,TRBV7-2,15,CASSPSGERRSPLHF,TGTGCCAGCAGCCCCTCGGGCGAAAGAAGGTCACCCCTCCACTTT
TRBJ1-1,NA,TRBD1,TRBV10-3,14,CAITPDRAVTEAFF,TGTGCCATCACCCCGGACAGGGCTGTCACTGAAGCTTTCTTT
TRBJ2-2,NA,NA,TRBV7-3,13,CASSPGVTGELFF,TGTGCCAGCAGCCCAGGAGTGACCGGGGAGCTGTTTTTT
TRBJ2-5,NA,NA,TRBV29-1,13,CSSGEGATETQYF,TGCAGCTCAGGGGAGGGGGCGACGGAGACCCAGTACTTC
TRBJ2-3,few,TRBD1,TRBV7-2,15,CASSGRTGWQDTQYF,TGTGCCAGCAGCGGCCGGACAGGGTGGCAAGATACGCAGTATTTT
TRBJ2-7,NA,NA,TRBV6-5,15,CASSRPNYKVNEQYF,TGTGCCAGCAGCCGACCGAACTACAAGGTTAACGAGCAGTACTTC
TRBJ2-3,NA,NA,TRBV21-1,14,CASSKDRGLHTQYF,TGTGCCAGCAGCAAAGACAGGGGGCTGCATACGCAGTATTTT